This T cell receptor beta chain was found in a study of T-cell memory formation after mild COVID-19. Across the whole study: TCR clusters were largely donor specific. Study-level points and caveats: Contracting CD8+ clones were enriched in EMRA, CD4+ mainly in CM and EM.

Many counts were recorded for this clonotype. Its antigen remains unidentified. TCRdb re-called the 5' RACE reads with MiXCR, one entry per CDR3 protein. This sample yields approximately 440,000 distinct CDR3 sequences, of which over 15% are seen a single time; approximately 8.4% belongs to the top ten. The germline gives CDR1 SEHNR, CDR2 FQNEAQ (reference sequence). Trimming cost V 3 bases and J 5 bases, with 7 bases left between them. The CDR3 spans 12 residues. V gene TRBV7-9 combines with J gene TRBJ2-5; D unresolved. The source of this sequence is an adult woman who had mild COVID-19 (a few samples of this study predate the infection). Cell type and time point are not known. Sequencing input: PBMCs or a T cell subset sorted from them (not recorded which). The CDR3 sequence is CASSFLGETQYF. CDR3 DNA sequence: TGTGCCAGCAGCTTTCTAGGGGAGACCCAGTACTTC.